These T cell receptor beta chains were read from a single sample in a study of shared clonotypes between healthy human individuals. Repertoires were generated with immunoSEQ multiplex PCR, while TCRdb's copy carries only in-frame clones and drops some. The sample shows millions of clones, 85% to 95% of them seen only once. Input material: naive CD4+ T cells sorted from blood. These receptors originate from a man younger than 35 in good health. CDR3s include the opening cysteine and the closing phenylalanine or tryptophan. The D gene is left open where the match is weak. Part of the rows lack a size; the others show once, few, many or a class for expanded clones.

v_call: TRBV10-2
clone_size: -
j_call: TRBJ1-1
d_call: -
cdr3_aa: CASRGGSSNTEAFF
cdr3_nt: TGCGCCAGCAGGGGGGGGAGCTCGAACACTGAAGCTTTCTTT

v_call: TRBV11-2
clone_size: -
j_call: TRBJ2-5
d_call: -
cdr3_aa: CASARRVSATQYF
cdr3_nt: TGTGCCAGCGCCAGGCGTGTAAGTGCGACCCAGTACTTC

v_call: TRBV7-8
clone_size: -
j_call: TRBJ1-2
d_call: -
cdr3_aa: CASSSNRAGANYGYTF
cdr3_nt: TGTGCCAGCAGCTCTAACAGGGCCGGAGCTAACTATGGCTACACCTTC

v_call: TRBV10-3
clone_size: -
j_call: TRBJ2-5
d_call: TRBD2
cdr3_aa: CAIRGTSGEETQYF
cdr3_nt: TGTGCCATCAGAGGGACTAGCGGGGAAGAGACCCAGTACTTC

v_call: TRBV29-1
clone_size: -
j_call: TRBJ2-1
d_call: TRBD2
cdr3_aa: CSVLAGGSSGQFF
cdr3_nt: TGCAGCGTGCTAGCGGGGGGGTCGAGCGGGCAGTTCTTC

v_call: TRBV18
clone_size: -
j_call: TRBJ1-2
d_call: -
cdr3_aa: CASSPAMNYGYTF
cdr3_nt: TGTGCCAGCTCACCGGCAATGAACTATGGCTACACCTTC

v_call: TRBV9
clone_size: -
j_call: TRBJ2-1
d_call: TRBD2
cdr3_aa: CASSVATGLAGSNEQFF
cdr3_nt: TGTGCCAGCAGCGTGGCCACGGGACTAGCGGGGAGCAATGAGCAGTTCTTC

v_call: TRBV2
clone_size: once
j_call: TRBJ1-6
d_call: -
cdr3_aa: CASSRGRSSYNSPLHF
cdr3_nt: TGTGCCAGCAGTCGGGGCAGGAGCTCCTATAATTCACCCCTCCACTTT

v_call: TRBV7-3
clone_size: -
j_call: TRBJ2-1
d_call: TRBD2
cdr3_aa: CASSLTQSGAYNEQFF
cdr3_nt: TGTGCCAGCAGCTTAACCCAAAGCGGGGCCTACAATGAGCAGTTCTTC

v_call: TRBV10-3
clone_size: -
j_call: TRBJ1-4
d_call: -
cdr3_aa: CAISESLGARGKLFF
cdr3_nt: TGTGCCATCAGTGAGTCCTTGGGGGCTCGAGGGAAACTGTTTTTT

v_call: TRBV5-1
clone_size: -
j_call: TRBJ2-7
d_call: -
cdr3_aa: CASSLPETSEQYF
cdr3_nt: TGCGCCAGCAGCCTTCCAGAAACCTCCGAGCAGTACTTC

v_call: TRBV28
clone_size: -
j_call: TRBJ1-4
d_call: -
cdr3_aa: CASSPTQGSNEKLFF
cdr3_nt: TGTGCCAGCAGCCCTACTCAGGGCTCTAATGAAAAACTGTTTTTT

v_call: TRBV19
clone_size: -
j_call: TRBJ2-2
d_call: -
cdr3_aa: CASSITPGRGEGVFTGELFF
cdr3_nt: TGTGCCAGTAGTATAACCCCGGGCAGGGGTGAGGGTGTTTTCACCGGGGAGCTGTTTTTT

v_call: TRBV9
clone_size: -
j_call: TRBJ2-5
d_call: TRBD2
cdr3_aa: CASSVLAGVSETQYF
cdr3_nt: TGTGCCAGCAGCGTACTAGCGGGAGTCTCAGAGACCCAGTACTTC

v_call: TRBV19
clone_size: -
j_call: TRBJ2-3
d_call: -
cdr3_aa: CASSRVSTDTQYF
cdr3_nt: TGTGCCAGTAGCCGTGTTAGCACAGATACGCAGTATTTT

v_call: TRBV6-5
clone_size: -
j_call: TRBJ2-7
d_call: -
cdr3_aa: CASSYSTDSSYEQYF
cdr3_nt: TGTGCCAGCAGTTACTCGACAGACAGTTCGTACGAGCAGTACTTC

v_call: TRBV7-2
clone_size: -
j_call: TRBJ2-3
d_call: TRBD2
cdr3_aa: CASSSLAGSSTDTQYF
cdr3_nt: TGTGCCAGCAGCTCGTTAGCGGGATCTAGCACAGATACGCAGTATTTT

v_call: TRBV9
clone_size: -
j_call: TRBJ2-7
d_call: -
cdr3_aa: CASSVAADRNYEQYF
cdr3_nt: TGTGCCAGCAGCGTAGCGGCAGACCGTAACTACGAGCAGTACTTC

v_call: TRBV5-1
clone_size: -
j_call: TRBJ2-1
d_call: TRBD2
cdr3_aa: CASSLGLADNEQFF
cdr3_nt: TGCGCCAGCAGCTTGGGGCTAGCGGACAATGAGCAGTTCTTC

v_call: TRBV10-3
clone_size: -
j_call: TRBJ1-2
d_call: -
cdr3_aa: CAISPSEGYGYTF
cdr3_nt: TGTGCCATCAGTCCGAGTGAGGGCTATGGCTACACCTTC

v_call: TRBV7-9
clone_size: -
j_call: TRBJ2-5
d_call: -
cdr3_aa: CASSLLGKETQYF
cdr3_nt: TGTGCCAGCAGCTTACTCGGGAAAGAGACCCAGTACTTC

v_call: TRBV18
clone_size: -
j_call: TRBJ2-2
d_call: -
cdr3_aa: CASSPVDTGELFF
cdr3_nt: TGTGCCAGCTCACCGGTGGACACCGGGGAGCTGTTTTTT

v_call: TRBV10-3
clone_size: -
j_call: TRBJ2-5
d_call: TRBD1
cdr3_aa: CAISTGEGTQYF
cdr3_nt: TGTGCCATCAGTACAGGGGAAGGGACCCAGTACTTC

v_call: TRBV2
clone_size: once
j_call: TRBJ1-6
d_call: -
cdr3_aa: CASSEEESSYNSPLHF
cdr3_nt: TGTGCCAGCAGTGAAGAGGAAAGCTCCTATAATTCACCCCTCCACTTT

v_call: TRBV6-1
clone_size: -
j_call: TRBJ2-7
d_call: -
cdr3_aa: CASSEVGGAFPYEQYF
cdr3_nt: TGTGCCAGCAGTGAAGTGGGGGGGGCTTTCCCCTACGAGCAGTACTTC

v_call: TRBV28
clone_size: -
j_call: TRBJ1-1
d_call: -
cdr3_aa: CASSIPGDHTEAFF
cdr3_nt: TGTGCCAGCAGTATACCAGGGGATCACACTGAAGCTTTCTTT

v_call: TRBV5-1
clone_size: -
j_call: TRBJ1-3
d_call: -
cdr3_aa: CASSLDGGNTIYF
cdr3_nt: TGCGCCAGCAGCTTGGACGGAGGAAACACCATATATTTT

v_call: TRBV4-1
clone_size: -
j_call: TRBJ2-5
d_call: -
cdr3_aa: CASSHGLYQETQYF
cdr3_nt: TGCGCCAGCAGCCACGGACTGTACCAAGAGACCCAGTACTTC

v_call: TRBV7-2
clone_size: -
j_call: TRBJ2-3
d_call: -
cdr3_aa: CASSLAHSASDTQYF
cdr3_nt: TGTGCCAGCAGCTTAGCCCACTCGGCGTCAGATACGCAGTATTTT

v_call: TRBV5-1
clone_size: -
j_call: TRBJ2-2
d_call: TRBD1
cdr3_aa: CASSLAGTGSTGELFF
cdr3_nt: TGCGCCAGCAGCTTGGCAGGGACAGGGAGCACCGGGGAGCTGTTTTTT

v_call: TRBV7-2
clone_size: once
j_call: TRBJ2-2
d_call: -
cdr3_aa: CASSLKLAGGELFF
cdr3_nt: TGTGCCAGCAGCTTAAAACTAGCAGGCGGGGAGCTGTTTTTT

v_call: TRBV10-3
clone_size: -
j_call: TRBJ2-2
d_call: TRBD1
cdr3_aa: CAISKDSGTGQAGELFF
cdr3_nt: TGTGCCATCAGTAAAGATTCCGGGACAGGACAGGCTGGGGAGCTGTTTTTT

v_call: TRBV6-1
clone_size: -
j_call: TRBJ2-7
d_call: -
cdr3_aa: CASSDSGVGDSEQYF
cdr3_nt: TGTGCCAGCAGTGACTCAGGGGTTGGGGACTCCGAGCAGTACTTC

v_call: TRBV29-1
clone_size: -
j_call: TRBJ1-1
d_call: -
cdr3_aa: CSVELWGLNTEAFF
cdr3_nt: TGCAGCGTTGAATTATGGGGGTTGAACACTGAAGCTTTCTTT

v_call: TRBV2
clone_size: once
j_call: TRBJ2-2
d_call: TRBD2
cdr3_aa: CASQRLAGGFANTGELFF
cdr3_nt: TGTGCCAGCCAAAGACTAGCGGGGGGTTTCGCGAACACCGGGGAGCTGTTTTTT

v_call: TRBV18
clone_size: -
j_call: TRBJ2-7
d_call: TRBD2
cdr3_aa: CASSRGGGSYEQYF
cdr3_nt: TGTGCCAGCTCACGCGGCGGGGGCTCCTACGAGCAGTACTTC

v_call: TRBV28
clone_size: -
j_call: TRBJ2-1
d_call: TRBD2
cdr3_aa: CATRPRAGGSYNEQFF
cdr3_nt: TGTGCCACCCGACCCCGAGCGGGGGGATCCTACAATGAGCAGTTCTTC

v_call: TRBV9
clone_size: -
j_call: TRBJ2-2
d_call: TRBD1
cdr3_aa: CASSVGSGQGRTGELFF
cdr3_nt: TGTGCCAGCAGCGTAGGGTCTGGACAGGGTAGGACCGGGGAGCTGTTTTTT

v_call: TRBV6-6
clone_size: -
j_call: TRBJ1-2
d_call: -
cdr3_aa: CASSQTTQGPSGYTF
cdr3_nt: TGTGCCAGCAGCCAAACCACCCAGGGCCCGAGCGGCTACACCTTC

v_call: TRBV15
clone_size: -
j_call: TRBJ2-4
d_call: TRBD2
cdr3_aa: CATSLGGTGWTSGPRGTKNIQYF
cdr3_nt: TGTGCCACCAGTCTGGGTGGGACAGGATGGACTAGCGGGCCCCGGGGGACCAAAAACATTCAGTACTTC

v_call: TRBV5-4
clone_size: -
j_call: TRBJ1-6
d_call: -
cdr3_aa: CASSLELSENSPLHF
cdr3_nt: TGTGCCAGCAGCTTGGAGCTCAGTGAAAATTCACCCCTCCACTTT

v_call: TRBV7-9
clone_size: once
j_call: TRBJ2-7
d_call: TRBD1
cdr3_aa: CASSLRTGFGEQYF
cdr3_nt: TGTGCCAGCAGCCTCAGGACAGGCTTCGGCGAGCAGTACTTC

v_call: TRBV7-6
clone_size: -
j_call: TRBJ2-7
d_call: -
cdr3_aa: CASSPGGQGASGPYEQYF
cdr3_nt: TGTGCCAGCAGCCCCGGGGGGCAGGGGGCTAGCGGACCCTACGAGCAGTACTTC

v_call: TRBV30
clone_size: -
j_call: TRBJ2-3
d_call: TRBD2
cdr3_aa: CAWSVLRTSGGTDTQYF
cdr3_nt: TGTGCCTGGAGTGTACTAAGGACTAGCGGGGGTACAGATACGCAGTATTTT

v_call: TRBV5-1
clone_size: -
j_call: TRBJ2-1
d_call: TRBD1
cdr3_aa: CASSFSRGGGPNEQFF
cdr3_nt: TGCGCCAGCAGCTTCTCTCGAGGGGGCGGACCCAATGAGCAGTTCTTC

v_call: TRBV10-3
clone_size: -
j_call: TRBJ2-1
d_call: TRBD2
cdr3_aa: CAISSGTSVYNEQFF
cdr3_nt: TGTGCCATCAGTTCCGGGACTAGCGTTTACAATGAGCAGTTCTTC

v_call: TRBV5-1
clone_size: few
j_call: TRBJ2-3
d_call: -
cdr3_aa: CASSPGGSTDTQYF
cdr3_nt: TGCGCCAGCAGCCCCGGGGGTAGCACAGATACGCAGTATTTT

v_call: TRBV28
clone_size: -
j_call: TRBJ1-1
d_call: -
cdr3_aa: CASWTSGGPTEAFF
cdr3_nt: TGTGCCAGCTGGACTTCGGGGGGGCCCACTGAAGCTTTCTTT

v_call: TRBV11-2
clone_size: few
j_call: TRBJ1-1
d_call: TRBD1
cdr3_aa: CASSLQGGLNTEAFF
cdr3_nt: TGTGCCAGCAGCCTTCAGGGGGGCTTGAACACTGAAGCTTTCTTT

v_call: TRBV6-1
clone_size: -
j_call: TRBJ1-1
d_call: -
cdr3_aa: CASTPPAFF
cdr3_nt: TGTGCCAGCACCCCTCCTGCTTTCTTT

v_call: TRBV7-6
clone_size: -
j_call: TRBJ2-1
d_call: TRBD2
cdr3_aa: CASSLVIRTSGEYNEQFF
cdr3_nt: TGTGCCAGCAGCTTAGTCATCAGGACTAGCGGGGAATACAATGAGCAGTTCTTC

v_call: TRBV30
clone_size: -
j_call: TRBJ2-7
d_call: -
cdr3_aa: CAWSEGQYYEQYF
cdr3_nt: TGTGCCTGGAGTGAGGGGCAGTACTACGAGCAGTACTTC

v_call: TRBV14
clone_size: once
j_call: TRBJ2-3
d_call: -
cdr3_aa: CASSQLEVSDTQYF
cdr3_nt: TGTGCCAGCAGCCAACTGGAGGTATCAGATACGCAGTATTTT